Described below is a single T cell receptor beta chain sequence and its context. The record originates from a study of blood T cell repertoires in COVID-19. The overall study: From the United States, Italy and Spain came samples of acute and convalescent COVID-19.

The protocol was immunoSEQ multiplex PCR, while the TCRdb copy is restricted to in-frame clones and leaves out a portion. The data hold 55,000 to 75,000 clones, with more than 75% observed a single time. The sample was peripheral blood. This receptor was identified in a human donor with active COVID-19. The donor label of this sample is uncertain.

The CDR3 sequence: CASSPGLPPKGQFF. The CDR3 DNA reads TGTGCCAGCAGCCCCGGACTCCCGCCTAAGGGGCAGTTCTTC. The gene calls are TRBV5-4 and TRBJ2-1; TRBD2 might be the D (5 bases). Deletions cut 4 bases from V and 12 bases from J, with 20 bases between. This CDR3 has 14 amino acids. In germline, CDR1 is SGHNT, CDR2 YYREEE (reference sequence).